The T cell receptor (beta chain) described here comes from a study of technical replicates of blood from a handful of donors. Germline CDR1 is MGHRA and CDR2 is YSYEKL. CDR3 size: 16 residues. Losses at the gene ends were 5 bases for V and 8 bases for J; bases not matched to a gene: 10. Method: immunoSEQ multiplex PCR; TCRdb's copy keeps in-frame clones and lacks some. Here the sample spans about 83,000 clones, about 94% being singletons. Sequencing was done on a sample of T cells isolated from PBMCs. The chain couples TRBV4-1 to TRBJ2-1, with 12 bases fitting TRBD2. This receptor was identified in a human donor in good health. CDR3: CASSEVTSGSYHEQFF. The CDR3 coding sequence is TGCGCCAGCAGCGAGGTGACTAGCGGGAGTTACCATGAGCAGTTCTTC.